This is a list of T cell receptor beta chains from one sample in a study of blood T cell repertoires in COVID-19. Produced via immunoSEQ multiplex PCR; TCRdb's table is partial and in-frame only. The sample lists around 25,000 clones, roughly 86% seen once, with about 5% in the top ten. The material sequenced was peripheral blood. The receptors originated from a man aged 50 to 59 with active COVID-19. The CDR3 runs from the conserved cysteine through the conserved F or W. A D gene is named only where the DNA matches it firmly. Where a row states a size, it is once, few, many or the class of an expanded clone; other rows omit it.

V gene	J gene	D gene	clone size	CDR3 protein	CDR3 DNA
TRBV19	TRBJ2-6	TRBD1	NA	CASKRQGFGANVLTF	TGTGCCAGTAAAAGACAGGGGTTCGGGGCCAACGTCCTGACTTTC
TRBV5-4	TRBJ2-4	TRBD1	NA	CASSIRQGSGNIQYF	TGTGCCAGCAGTATAAGACAGGGTTCGGGAAACATTCAGTACTTC
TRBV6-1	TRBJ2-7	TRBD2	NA	CASSELPGEGSYEQYF	TGTGCCAGCAGTGAATTGCCGGGGGAGGGCTCCTACGAGCAGTACTTC
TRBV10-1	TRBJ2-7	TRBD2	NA	CASNRGGLVGYEQYF	TGCGCCAGCAACCGAGGGGGACTAGTAGGGTACGAGCAGTACTTC
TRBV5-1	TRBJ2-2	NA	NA	CASSLRETGELFF	TGCGCCAGCAGCTTGCGAGAGACCGGGGAGCTGTTTTTT
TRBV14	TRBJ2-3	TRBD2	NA	CASSQMGGGHTDTQYF	TGTGCCAGCAGCCAAATGGGCGGGGGGCACACAGATACGCAGTATTTT
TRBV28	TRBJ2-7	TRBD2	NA	CASSSTSGIDEQYF	TGTGCCAGCAGTTCGACTAGCGGGATCGACGAGCAGTACTTC
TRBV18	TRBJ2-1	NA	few	CASSPSGDHSYNEQFF	TGTGCCAGCTCACCCTCAGGGGACCACTCCTACAATGAGCAGTTCTTC
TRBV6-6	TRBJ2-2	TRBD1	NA	CASQGAVTGELFF	TGTGCCAGCCAGGGGGCGGTTACCGGGGAGCTGTTTTTT
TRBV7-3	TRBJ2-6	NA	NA	CASSLFSRGGLDKSSGANVLTF	TGTGCCAGCAGCTTATTCTCCCGGGGTGGCTTAGATAAATCCTCTGGGGCCAACGTCCTGACTTTC
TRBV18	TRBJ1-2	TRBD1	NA	CASSRGQYPGYTF	TGTGCCAGCTCACGGGGACAGTATCCTGGCTACACCTTC
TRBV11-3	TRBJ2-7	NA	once	CASSLKDRLKSDYEQYF	TGTGCCAGCAGCTTGAAGGACAGATTGAAATCAGACTACGAGCAGTACTTC
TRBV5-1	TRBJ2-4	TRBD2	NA	CASSPVPTGGAKNIQYF	TGCGCCAGCAGCCCCGTCCCCACCGGGGGGGCCAAAAACATTCAGTACTTC
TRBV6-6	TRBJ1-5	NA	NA	CASSDPGRVGQPQHF	TGTGCCAGCAGTGACCCCGGCAGGGTCGGACAGCCCCAGCATTTT
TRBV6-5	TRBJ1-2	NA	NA	CASSPGGANYGYTF	TGTGCCAGCAGCCCGGGGGGGGCGAACTATGGCTACACCTTC
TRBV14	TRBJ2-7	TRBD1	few	CASSQGQTGVDEQYF	TGTGCCAGCAGCCAAGGCCAAACAGGGGTGGACGAGCAGTACTTC
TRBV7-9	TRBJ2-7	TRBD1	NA	CASSLWTGVNEQYF	TGTGCCAGCAGCTTATGGACAGGGGTTAACGAGCAGTACTTC
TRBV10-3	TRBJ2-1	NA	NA	CAISAGWGEEQFF	TGTGCCATCAGTGCGGGGTGGGGAGAGGAGCAGTTCTTC
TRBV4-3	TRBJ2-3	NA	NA	CASSQAEEDTQYF	TGCGCCAGCAGCCAAGCAGAGGAGGATACGCAGTATTTT
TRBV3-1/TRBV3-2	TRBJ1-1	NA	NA	CASSQVENTEAFF	TGTGCCAGCAGCCAGGTAGAAAACACTGAAGCTTTCTTT
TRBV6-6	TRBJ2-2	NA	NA	CASRLTGELFF	TGTGCCAGCAGGTTAACCGGGGAGCTGTTTTTT
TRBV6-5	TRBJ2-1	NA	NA	CASHSAGSYNEQFF	TGTGCCAGTCATTCGGCGGGCTCCTACAATGAGCAGTTCTTC
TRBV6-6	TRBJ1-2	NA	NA	CASSLTGVYTF	TGTGCCAGCAGTTTGACAGGAGTTTACACCTTC
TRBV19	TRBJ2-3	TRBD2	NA	CASRSSSSGSSTDTQYF	TGTGCCAGTAGGAGCTCCAGTAGCGGGAGTAGCACAGATACGCAGTATTTT
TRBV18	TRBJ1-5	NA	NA	CASSRTDSNQPQHF	TGTGCCAGCTCGCGGACAGATAGCAATCAGCCCCAGCATTTT
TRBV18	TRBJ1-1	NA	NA	CASSVSPNTEAFF	TGTGCCAGCTCAGTCTCCCCGAACACTGAAGCTTTCTTT
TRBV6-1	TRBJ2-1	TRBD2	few	CASSDLAGGYSIDEQFF	TGTGCCAGCAGTGACCTCGCGGGGGGCTATTCCATCGATGAGCAGTTCTTC
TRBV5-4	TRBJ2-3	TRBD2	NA	CASSLGVSGGTSTDTQYF	TGTGCCAGCAGCTTGGGGGTCAGCGGGGGGACTAGCACAGATACGCAGTATTTT
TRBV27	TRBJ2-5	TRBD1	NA	CASKPTGYPPQETQYF	TGTGCCAGCAAACCGACAGGGTATCCACCCCAAGAGACCCAGTACTTC
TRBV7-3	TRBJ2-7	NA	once	CASSLTGQEYEQYF	TGTGCCAGCAGCCTTACAGGGCAAGAGTACGAGCAGTACTTC
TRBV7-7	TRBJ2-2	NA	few	CASSLVEGASGELFF	TGTGCCAGCAGCTTAGTGGAGGGGGCGAGCGGGGAGCTGTTTTTT
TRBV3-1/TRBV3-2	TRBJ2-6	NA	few	CASSHGVTSGANVLTF	TGTGCCAGCAGCCACGGTGTTACCTCTGGGGCCAACGTCCTGACTTTC
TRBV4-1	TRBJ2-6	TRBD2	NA	CASSRGLAGLSGANVLTF	TGCGCCAGCAGCCGCGGTCTAGCGGGACTCTCTGGGGCCAACGTCCTGACTTTC
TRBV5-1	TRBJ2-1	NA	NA	CASSARVSEQFF	TGCGCCAGCAGCGCCCGTGTGAGTGAGCAGTTCTTC
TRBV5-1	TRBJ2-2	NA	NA	CASSLAGLGTGELFF	TGCGCCAGCAGCTTGGCAGGGTTGGGCACCGGGGAGCTGTTTTTT
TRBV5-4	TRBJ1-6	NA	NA	CASSLGGGAGSPLHF	TGTGCCAGCAGCTTGGGAGGCGGAGCGGGGTCACCCCTCCACTTT
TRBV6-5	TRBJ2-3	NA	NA	CASSSPWGPPDTQYF	TGTGCCAGTTCTTCCCCCTGGGGGCCCCCAGATACGCAGTATTTT
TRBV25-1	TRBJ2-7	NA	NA	CASSESATLPYEQYF	TGTGCCAGCAGTGAATCCGCGACACTTCCCTACGAGCAGTACTTC
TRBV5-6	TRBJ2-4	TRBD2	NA	CASSPGVAGAKNIQYF	TGTGCCAGCAGCCCCGGGGTAGCGGGAGCCAAAAACATTCAGTACTTC
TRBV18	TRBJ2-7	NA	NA	CASSQTRDTYEQYF	TGTGCCAGCTCACAAACGAGGGACACCTACGAGCAGTACTTC
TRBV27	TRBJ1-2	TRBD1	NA	CASSLTGVLIGGYTF	TGTGCCAGCAGTTTGACAGGGGTTCTCATCGGGGGCTACACCTTC
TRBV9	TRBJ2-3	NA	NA	CASSVDGIGTDTQYF	TGTGCCAGCAGCGTAGACGGGATAGGGACAGATACGCAGTATTTT
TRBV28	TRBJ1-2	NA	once	CASSLWGRNYGYTF	TGTGCCAGCAGTTTATGGGGGCGGAACTATGGCTACACCTTC
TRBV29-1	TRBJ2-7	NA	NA	CSVELSNGIYEQYF	TGCAGCGTTGAGTTGAGTAACGGGATCTACGAGCAGTACTTC
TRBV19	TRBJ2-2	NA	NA	CATKNRDKNTGELFF	TGTGCCACTAAAAACCGGGACAAGAACACCGGGGAGCTGTTTTTT
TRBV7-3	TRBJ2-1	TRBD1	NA	CASSLSTGSEQFF	TGTGCCAGCAGCTTATCGACAGGGAGCGAGCAGTTCTTC
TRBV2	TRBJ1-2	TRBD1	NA	CASRAGGVYPYGYTF	TGTGCCAGCAGGGCAGGGGGCGTATACCCGTATGGCTACACCTTC
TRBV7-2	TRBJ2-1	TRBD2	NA	CASSLTSVNEQFF	TGTGCCAGCAGCTTAACTAGCGTAAATGAGCAGTTCTTC
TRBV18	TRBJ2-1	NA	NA	CASSPPKGGSYNEQFF	TGTGCCAGCTCACCCCCTAAGGGAGGATCCTACAATGAGCAGTTCTTC
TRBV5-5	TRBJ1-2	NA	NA	CASSAEGDPNYGYTF	TGTGCCAGCAGCGCAGAGGGGGACCCTAACTATGGCTACACCTTC
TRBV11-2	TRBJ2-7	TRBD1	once	CASSLGLRGLPYEQYF	TGTGCCAGCAGCTTAGGGCTTAGGGGGCTGCCCTACGAGCAGTACTTC
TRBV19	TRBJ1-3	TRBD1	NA	CATSGQGAEGNTIYF	TGTGCCACATCTGGACAGGGGGCGGAAGGAAACACCATATATTTT
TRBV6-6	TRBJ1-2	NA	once	CASSYTPGGDYGYTF	TGTGCCAGCAGTTACACGCCGGGGGGGGACTATGGCTACACCTTC